This T cell receptor beta chain was profiled in a study of cytomegalovirus exposure and HLA in healthy donors. Study-level findings and limits: The study assumed roughly uniform donor sequencing depth for presence/absence analyses. Highest at DRB1 and lowest at HLA-C, TCR association rates differed among HLA loci in a later analysis. A later analysis by the authors found several of the most significant clusters apparently linked to common viral pathogens.

Primers: 60 Vbeta forward and 13 Jbeta reverse. Clones were read by immunoSEQ multiplex PCR, and TCRdb kept only the in-frame ones, dropping some. This sample's table has 150,000 to 250,000 clones. A note on this clone: Its specificity is not known.

Trimming cost V 4 bases and J 1 base; bases outside gene matches: 4. This CDR3 spans 16 amino acids. Germline V gene sequence: CDR1 SNHLY, CDR2 FYNNEI. The source is a boy between 10 and 17 years old in good health and CMV-seronegative. The V call is TRBV2, the J call TRBJ2-5; 12 bases line up with TRBD1. Input material: PBMCs. CDR3 region: CASSGTGQGAQETQYF. In DNA, the CDR3 is TGTGCCAGCAGTGGAACGGGACAGGGGGCCCAAGAGACCCAGTACTTC.